A selection of T cell receptor beta chains follows, all from one sample in a study of blood T cell repertoires in COVID-19. The method was immunoSEQ multiplex PCR; TCRdb's version includes in-frame clones alone and lacks a portion of them. This table holds roughly 100,000 clones, 90% to 95% found once. Sequenced sample: peripheral blood. These receptors originate from a human donor with active COVID-19. The donor label of this sample is uncertain. CDR3s include the opening cysteine and the closing phenylalanine or tryptophan. D genes are given only for firm matches. Expanded clones get a size class; other rows say once, few or many, or leave the size out.

V gene: TRBV27
D gene: TRBD2
clone size: NA
J gene: TRBJ2-1
CDR3 protein: CASSSSGGWGEQFF
CDR3 DNA: TGTGCCAGCAGTTCTAGCGGGGGATGGGGTGAGCAGTTCTTC

V gene: TRBV7-3
D gene: TRBD1
clone size: NA
J gene: TRBJ2-1
CDR3 protein: CASSLVGTGGHSSYNEQFF
CDR3 DNA: TGTGCCAGCAGCTTAGTGGGGACAGGGGGCCATAGCTCCTACAATGAGCAGTTCTTC

V gene: TRBV29-1
D gene: TRBD2
clone size: NA
J gene: TRBJ2-3
CDR3 protein: CSVVRLAGGRGTDTQYF
CDR3 DNA: TGCAGCGTTGTCCGACTAGCGGGGGGGCGGGGCACAGATACGCAGTATTTT

V gene: TRBV9
D gene: NA
clone size: NA
J gene: TRBJ1-2
CDR3 protein: CASQVGYYGYTF
CDR3 DNA: TGTGCCAGTCAGGTTGGCTACTATGGCTACACCTTC

V gene: TRBV7-9
D gene: NA
clone size: NA
J gene: TRBJ2-5
CDR3 protein: CASSLDSETQYF
CDR3 DNA: TGTGCCAGCAGCTTAGATTCGGAGACCCAGTACTTC

V gene: TRBV5-1
D gene: NA
clone size: few
J gene: TRBJ1-3
CDR3 protein: CASSLAGGSSGNTIYF
CDR3 DNA: TGCGCCAGCAGCTTGGCCGGGGGGTCCTCTGGAAACACCATATATTTT

V gene: TRBV11-3
D gene: NA
clone size: NA
J gene: TRBJ1-2
CDR3 protein: CASSLGEQAEAYNYGYTF
CDR3 DNA: TGTGCCAGCAGCTTAGGCGAACAAGCAGAGGCCTATAACTATGGCTACACCTTC

V gene: TRBV27
D gene: NA
clone size: NA
J gene: TRBJ2-7
CDR3 protein: CASSLTEMYEQYF
CDR3 DNA: TGTGCCAGCAGTTTAACAGAAATGTACGAGCAGTACTTC

V gene: TRBV6-6
D gene: NA
clone size: once
J gene: TRBJ2-5
CDR3 protein: CASSYAAGRETQYF
CDR3 DNA: TGTGCCAGCAGTTACGCTGCAGGGAGGGAGACCCAGTACTTC

V gene: TRBV3-1/TRBV3-2
D gene: TRBD2
clone size: NA
J gene: TRBJ2-2
CDR3 protein: CASSQASGGSIGELFF
CDR3 DNA: TGTGCCAGCAGCCAAGCGAGCGGGGGATCGATCGGGGAGCTGTTTTTT

V gene: TRBV5-6
D gene: NA
clone size: NA
J gene: TRBJ1-2
CDR3 protein: CASLYRPTDYGYTF
CDR3 DNA: TGTGCCAGTCTCTATAGACCGACAGACTATGGCTACACCTTC

V gene: TRBV5-1
D gene: TRBD1
clone size: once
J gene: TRBJ1-1
CDR3 protein: CASSLTGGVYTEAFF
CDR3 DNA: TGCGCCAGCAGCTTAACAGGGGGCGTGTACACTGAAGCTTTCTTT

V gene: TRBV28
D gene: NA
clone size: NA
J gene: TRBJ2-3
CDR3 protein: CASEGTVPDTQYF
CDR3 DNA: TGTGCCAGCGAGGGAACAGTCCCAGATACGCAGTATTTT

V gene: TRBV5-1
D gene: TRBD1
clone size: once
J gene: TRBJ2-7
CDR3 protein: CASSLSGTGLTYEQYF
CDR3 DNA: TGCGCCAGCAGCTTGTCCGGGACAGGGCTAACCTACGAGCAGTACTTC

V gene: TRBV19
D gene: TRBD2
clone size: NA
J gene: TRBJ2-3
CDR3 protein: CASSGGTYTQYF
CDR3 DNA: TGTGCCAGTAGCGGGGGGACCTATACGCAGTATTTT

V gene: TRBV5-6
D gene: TRBD2
clone size: NA
J gene: TRBJ2-2
CDR3 protein: CASSLVVAGFTGELFF
CDR3 DNA: TGTGCCAGCAGCTTGGTAGTAGCGGGGTTCACCGGGGAGCTGTTTTTT

V gene: TRBV6-5
D gene: TRBD2
clone size: NA
J gene: TRBJ2-1
CDR3 protein: CASSSTGLVSYNEQFF
CDR3 DNA: TGTGCCAGCAGTTCGACGGGACTAGTGAGCTACAATGAGCAGTTCTTC